This T cell receptor (beta chain) is drawn from a study of identical twins. Study-wide results and caveats: Sharing of beta out-of-frame sequences by twins showed a weaker excess. Out-of-frame alpha sequences shared by twins were enriched for low generation probability. Recombination models fit unrelated individuals' TCR alpha sharing but underestimated twins'.

A universal primer binding site was introduced by template switching. The final cDNA contained unique molecular identifiers. TCRdb reprocessed the 5' RACE reads with MiXCR, giving one entry per CDR3 protein. The data show more than 1.5 million distinct CDR3 sequences, with about 31% seen just once and approximately 0.29% held by the top ten. With respect to this clonotype: Its cognate antigen is unknown.

Germline assignment: CDR1 SGHRS and CDR2 YFSETQ. The CDR3 sequence is 17 residues long. Trimming took off 4 bases at V and 0 bases at J, with 17 bases between the two ends. The receptor was derived from a newborn girl in good health. The specimen was cord blood. The J gene is TRBJ2-1, the V gene TRBV5-1; D may be TRBD2 (6 bases). CDR3: CASSPDRGRDSYNEQFF. CDR3 nucleotides: TGCGCCAGCAGCCCAGACCGGGGGAGAGACTCCTACAATGAGCAGTTCTTC.